One T cell receptor beta chain is described in this entry. The antigen remains unidentified. The study ran its PCR with 60 Vbeta and 13 Jbeta primers. Generated by immunoSEQ multiplex PCR, the TCRdb table keeps only in-frame clones and is missing some. The table shows about 110,000 clones, with around 75% occurring only once. Healthy bone marrow donors supplied every sample. CDR1 is GTSNPN, CDR2 SVGIG, per germline (reference sequence). CDR3 length: 12 amino acids. Trimming cost V 3 bases and J 7 bases, with 9 bases left between them. The sample belongs to a study of cytomegalovirus exposure and HLA in healthy donors. Broader study findings: The classifier was said to identify cytomegalovirus status with high specificity and sensitivity. The study labeled 164 TCR beta chains cytomegalovirus-associated. Reports indicate that TCR beta sequences accurately predicted the HLA-A and HLA-B alleles of most subjects.

This sequence was found in a male donor in good health and CMV-seropositive. The gene calls are TRBV30 and TRBJ1-4; D possibly corresponds to TRBD1 (5 bases). The sequenced sample was PBMCs. The CDR3 DNA follows: TGTGCCTGGAGCGGGGGGTCTGAAAAACTGTTTTTT. Translating gives CAWSGGSEKLFF. Full variable domain (outside the CDR3, taken from reference TRBV30 and TRBJ1-4): SQTIHQWPATLVQPVGSPLSLECTVEGTSNPNLYWYRQAAGRGLQLLFYSVGIGQISSEVPQNLSASRPQDRQFILSSKKLLLSDSGFYLCAWSGGSEKLFFGSGTQLSVL.